Reported below is one TCR beta chain. The antigen remains unidentified. This entry is derived from a study of breast tumors, draining lymph nodes, adjacent tissues. Study-level points and caveats: That most tumor T cells come from lymph nodes remained unproven. Luminal-like breast cancer showed significantly greater tumor-nontumor repertoire similarity than basal-like breast cancer did. Tumor repertoires ranked between lymph nodes and nontumor tissue in diversity, with V and J gene preferences.

MiXCR, run by TCRdb on the multiplex PCR reads, gives a single entry per CDR3 protein. Of some 140,000 distinct CDR3 sequences detected, 21% appear once; the ten largest clones hold 2.2%. From germline, CDR1 is MDHEN and CDR2 SYDVKM. CDR3 length: 16 residues. Trimming removed 6 bases from V and 0 bases from J; junction bases left unmatched: 5. The lymph nodes were axillary draining lymph nodes from breast cancer patients. The chain recombines TRBV28 with TRBJ2-6; 7 bases are a match to TRBD1. The receptor was derived from a female donor with breast cancer. Some clones in this sample may be carry-over from other donors' samples. Material for sequencing was axillary lymph node tissue. CDR3 in DNA: TGTGCCAGCAGACGACAGGGTTCCTCTGGGGCCAACGTCCTGACTTTC. Translating it yields CASRRQGSSGANVLTF.